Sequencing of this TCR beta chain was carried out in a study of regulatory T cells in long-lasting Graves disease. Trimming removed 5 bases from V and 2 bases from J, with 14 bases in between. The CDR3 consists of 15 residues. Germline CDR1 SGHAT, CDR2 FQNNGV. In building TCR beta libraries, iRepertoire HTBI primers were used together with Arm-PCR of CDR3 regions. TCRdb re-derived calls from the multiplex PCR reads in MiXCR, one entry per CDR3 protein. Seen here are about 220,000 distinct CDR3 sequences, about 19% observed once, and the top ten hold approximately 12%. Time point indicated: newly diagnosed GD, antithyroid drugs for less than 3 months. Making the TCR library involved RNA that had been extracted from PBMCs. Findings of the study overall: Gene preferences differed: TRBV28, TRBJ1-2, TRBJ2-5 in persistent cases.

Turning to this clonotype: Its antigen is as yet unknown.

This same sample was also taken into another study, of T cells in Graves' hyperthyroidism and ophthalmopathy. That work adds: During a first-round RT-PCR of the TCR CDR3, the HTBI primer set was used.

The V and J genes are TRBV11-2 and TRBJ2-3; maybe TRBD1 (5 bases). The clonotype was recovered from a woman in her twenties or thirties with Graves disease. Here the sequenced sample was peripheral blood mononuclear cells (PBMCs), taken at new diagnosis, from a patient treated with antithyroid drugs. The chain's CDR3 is CASSPIRDPTDTQYF. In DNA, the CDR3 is TGTGCCAGCAGCCCAATCAGGGATCCCACAGATACGCAGTATTTT.